Shown below are 10 T cell receptor beta chains from a single sample sequenced in a study of cytomegalovirus exposure and HLA in healthy donors (dated by TCRdb to 2016 to 2017). Library preparation was by the immunoSEQ multiplex PCR assay. A mixture of 60 forward primers for TCR Vbeta segments and 13 reverse primers for TCR Jbeta segments was used in the multiplex PCR. In its TCRdb copy, this immuneACCESS table keeps in-frame sequences only and misses some clones. Where compared with another copy, unresolved V genes explain less than half of these, and the others have no known cause. The sample table records 150,000 to 200,000 clones; around 80% of these occur just once. The ten largest clones add up to under 2.5% of the sample. Sequenced sample: PBMCs. Receptors originate from a man aged 40-55 years in good health and CMV-seronegative.

J is TRBJ2-5 and V is TRBV7-2; 11 positions match TRBD2. The J call is doubtful: the DNA matches TRBJ2-7 better. The CDR3 consists of 15 residues. Germline CDR1 is SGHTA and CDR2 is FQGNSA. The CDR3 here is CASGIAGGGSYEQYF. CDR3 bases: TGTGCCAGCGGCATAGCGGGAGGGGGTTCCTACGAGCAGTACTTC.

This clone was seen a few times. This chain uses TRBV5-4 with TRBJ2-3, with 8 nucleotides matching TRBD2. The junction had 4 bases not matched to a gene; V was cut back by 5 bases and J by 5 bases. Per germline, CDR1 SGHNT and CDR2 YYREEE (reference sequence). The CDR3 is 13 amino acids. CDR3 bases: TGTGCCAGCAGACGGGAGGGGGGAGATACGCAGTATTTT. Amino acids: CASRREGGDTQYF. The variable domain in full, completed from reference TRBV5-4 and TRBJ2-3, reads ETGVTQSPTHLIKTRGQQVTLRCSSQSGHNTVSWYQQALGQGPQFIFQYYREEENGRGNFPPRFSGLQFPNYSSELNVNALELDDSALYLCASRREGGDTQYFGPGTRLTVL.

The genes are TRBV27 and TRBJ2-3, with D unresolved. The CDR3 length is 14 residues. Trimming removed 0 bases from V and 0 bases from J, with 4 bases in between. Germline values: CDR1 MNHEY, CDR2 SMNVEV (reference sequence). CDR3 bases: TGTGCCAGCAGTTTATCGTATAGCACAGATACGCAGTATTTT. It is translated as CASSLSYSTDTQYF.

The V call is TRBV18, the J call TRBJ2-1; possibly TRBD1 for D (6 bases). The CDR3 has 13 residues. V was shortened by 3 bases and J by 3 bases, with 6 bases between the two germline ends. CDR1 KGHSH and CDR2 LQKENI come from the germline V gene. CDR3 amino acids: CASSPDSYNEQFF. DNA for the CDR3: TGTGCCAGCTCACCGGACAGCTACAATGAGCAGTTCTTC.

A single count supports this clone. This chain uses TRBV29-1 with TRBJ1-2; D ambiguous. V gave up 4 bases and J gave up 5 bases, with 11 bases separating them. The CDR3 is 12 amino acids. From germline, CDR1 is SQVTM and CDR2 ANQGSEA. CDR3 residues: CSVGATGYGYTF. The DNA for the CDR3 is TGCAGCGTTGGAGCGACTGGTTATGGCTACACCTTC.

On this clone: At one boundary the junction diverges from the germline segment, which might be a read error. The CDR3 DNA sequence: TGTTCCAGCAGCTCAGCAAGGGAGGGGAGCGGCCGTCACTTC. This gives the protein CSSSSAREGSGRHF. The chain uses TRBV7-9 and TRBJ2-7; 7 nucleotides line up with TRBD2. The CDR3 is made up of 14 amino acids. CDR1 is SEHNR, CDR2 FQNEAQ, per germline (reference sequence).

This chain uses TRBV6-1 with TRBJ2-1; 13 positions match TRBD2. V gave up 8 bases and J gave up 7 bases; unmatched junction bases: 2. The V gene's germline CDR1 is MNHNS and CDR2 SASEGT. This CDR3 spans 13 amino acids. CDR3: CASGLAGANEQFF. The CDR3 DNA follows: TGTGCCAGCGGACTAGCGGGAGCGAATGAGCAGTTCTTC.

Turning to this clone: The junction departs from the called germline gene at one end, perhaps through a read error. V and J are TRBV7-9 and TRBJ2-5, with 10 bases matching TRBD2. The CDR3 length is 16 residues. Germline CDR1 is SEHNR and CDR2 is FQNEAQ (reference sequence). CDR3 in DNA: TGTTCCAGCAGCATACAGGCTAGCGGGAGTCTAGAGACCCAGTACTTC. This translates into CSSSIQASGSLETQYF. Filled out from reference TRBV7-9 and TRBJ2-5, the complete variable domain reads DTGVSQNPRHKITKRGQNVTFRCDPISEHNRLYWYRQTLGQGPEFLTYFQNEAQLEKSRLLSDRFSAERPKGSFSTLEIQRTEQGDSAMYLCSSSIQASGSLETQYFGPGTRLLVL.

The chain uses TRBV27 and TRBJ1-5; 7 nucleotides agree with TRBD1. The CDR3 contains 15 residues. J was trimmed by 2 bases and V by 8 bases; bases with no gene match: 9. Germline CDR1 MNHEY, CDR2 SMNVEV (reference sequence). CDR3 DNA: TGTGCCAGCCGGGGTACAGGGGCGGGCAATCAGCCCCAGCATTTT. Amino acids: CASRGTGAGNQPQHF.

The V and J genes are TRBV28 and TRBJ2-2; 8 positions agree with TRBD1. The CDR3 is made up of 16 amino acids. J gave up 5 bases and V 6 bases, and 11 bases lay outside the gene matches. Germline V gene lookup returns CDR1 MDHEN and CDR2 SYDVKM. This chain's CDR3 is CASRFPGTGGTGELFF. The DNA for the CDR3 is TGTGCCAGCAGGTTTCCCGGGACAGGTGGGACCGGGGAGCTGTTTTTT.